These 32 T cell receptor beta chains were sequenced from one sample in a study of post-analysis software for immune sequencing data (dated by TCRdb to between 2014 and 2017). These TCRs' antigens remain unknown. Summary of the overall study and its limitations: Roughly 5 TRBV segments, including TRBV5-6, TRBV5-1 and TRBV20-1, were significantly more frequent in patients than controls.

To prepare the library, PCR was applied. Sequencing took place on an Illumina HiSeq 2500. To reduce PCR and sequencing biases, unique molecular identifiers were incorporated into the TCR beta cDNA libraries. Using fastp at Q25 and MiXCR, TCRdb reprocessed the public reads and kept productive beta chains. Every entry covers one CDR3 protein and lists the most common genes and DNA from its rows. Present in this sample are roughly 800,000 distinct CDR3 sequences, about 32% of which were seen just once. The top ten constitute more than 0.45% of the sample. Material: blood. Source of these receptors: a girl aged 5 to 17 with multiple sclerosis.

CDR3 DNA: TGTGCCAGCAGCCATGGGGCGGATAGCAATCAGCCCCAGCATTTT. Translating it yields CASSHGADSNQPQHF. This sequence joins TRBV3-1 and TRBJ1-5; possible D gene TRBD1, 5 bases. Trimming removed 3 bases at V and 0 bases at J, with 9 bases between. The CDR3 consists of 15 residues. Germline V CDR1 and CDR2: LGHDT, YNNKEL (reference sequence).

This clonotype has a handful of counts. The chain joins TRBV4-3 to TRBJ2-1, with 9 bases identical to TRBD2. The CDR3 spans 16 residues. J gave up 5 bases and V 0 bases, and 5 bases lay outside the gene matches. In germline, CDR1 is LGHNA, CDR2 YSLEER. Here the CDR3 reads CASSQEGSSGNNEQFF. CDR3 nucleotide sequence: TGCGCCAGCAGCCAAGAGGGGTCTAGCGGGAACAATGAGCAGTTCTTC.

The V gene is TRBV20-1, the J gene TRBJ2-5; 10 nucleotides align to TRBD1. The J call may be wrong; the DNA end is better matched by TRBJ2-7. The CDR3 loop spans 13 amino acids. Looked up from germline, CDR1 is DFQATT and CDR2 is SNEGSKA (reference sequence). The CDR3 reads CSAGTGERYEQYF. The DNA of the CDR3 is TGCAGTGCGGGGACAGGGGAACGCTACGAGCAGTACTTC.

V and J are TRBV10-3 and TRBJ2-3; D possibly corresponds to TRBD2 (5 bases). V was trimmed by 0 bases and J by 0 bases, leaving 7 bases between them. There are 15 residues in the CDR3. Germline CDR1 and CDR2: ENHRY and SYGVKD. In nucleotides, the CDR3 is TGTGCCATCAGTGAGTCGTGGACTAGCACAGATACGCAGTATTTT. Translation gives CAISESWTSTDTQYF.

This clonotype turned up a few times. The genes are TRBV7-2 and TRBJ2-1; maybe TRBD2 (5 bases). CDR3 length: 13 residues. The germline gives CDR1 SGHTA, CDR2 FQGNSA. The ends were cut back, 1 base at V and 8 bases at J, with 9 bases in the middle. CDR3 DNA sequence: TGTGCCAGCAGCTTAGATCGGAGGTATGAGCAGTTCTTC. Its translation: CASSLDRRYEQFF.

V and J are TRBV27 and TRBJ2-3; D is ambiguous. The V gene's germline CDR1 is MNHEY and CDR2 SMNVEV (reference sequence). Trimming took 4 bases from V and 2 from J, leaving 10 bases between them. The CDR3 loop spans 14 amino acids. The CDR3, as DNA: TGTGCCAGCAGTTCTATTGCCCACACAGATACGCAGTATTTT. Protein product: CASSSIAHTDTQYF.

CDR3 sequence reads: CAISGGLAGASRTGELFF. In DNA form, the CDR3 reads TGTGCCATCAGTGGGGGACTAGCGGGAGCTAGCCGGACCGGGGAGCTGTTTTTT. The chain carries TRBV10-3 and TRBJ2-2, with 14 bases fitting TRBD2. Losses at the gene ends were 4 bases for V and 5 bases for J; bases not matched to a gene: 9. This CDR3 region has 18 residues. Looked up from germline, CDR1 is ENHRY and CDR2 is SYGVKD.

The chain joins TRBV6-5 to TRBJ2-4; 7 nucleotides agree with TRBD2. The CDR3 consists of 21 residues. V trimming: 0 bases; J trimming: 0 bases; junction bases outside the gene matches: 17. Germline values: CDR1 MNHEY, CDR2 SVGAGI. The CDR3: CASSYSGGARDLKVAKNIQYF. CDR3 sequence (DNA): TGTGCCAGCAGTTACTCGGGAGGGGCACGAGACTTGAAGGTAGCCAAAAACATTCAGTACTTC.

This chain uses TRBV20-1 with TRBJ2-1; 8 nucleotides match TRBD1. With 0 bases clipped from V and 4 bases from J, the junction kept 5 bases outside the gene matches. This CDR3 is 15 amino acids long. Germline V gene data show CDR1 as DFQATT and CDR2 as SNEGSKA (reference sequence). The CDR3 protein is CSAREWTGIYNEQFF. The CDR3 coding sequence is TGCAGTGCTAGAGAATGGACAGGGATATACAATGAGCAGTTCTTC.

The sample holds a few counts of this clonotype. The CDR3 region has the DNA TGTGCCAGCAGCTTAGGGACAGGGGGACGGGGCACTGAAGCTTTCTTT. Residues: CASSLGTGGRGTEAFF. The chain carries TRBV5-5 and TRBJ1-1, with 11 positions matching TRBD1. The CDR3 has 16 amino acids. Germline V gene sequence: CDR1 SGHKS, CDR2 YYEKEE (reference sequence). Trimming cost V 2 bases and J 4 bases; bases outside gene matches: 7.

This clonotype was found a few times. The CDR3 protein is CASYGRVNEQYF. CDR3 bases: TGTGCCAGCTACGGCAGGGTCAACGAGCAGTACTTC. V gene TRBV6-1 combines with J gene TRBJ2-7; TRBD1 might be the D (5 bases). Germline CDR1 reads MNHNS; CDR2 reads SASEGT. V was shortened by 8 bases and J by 5 bases, with 13 bases between the two germline ends. This CDR3 contains 12 residues.

There are a few counts of this clonotype. This chain connects TRBV7-2 to TRBJ2-3; D might be TRBD2 (6 bases). Germline values: CDR1 SGHTA, CDR2 FQGNSA. Trimming stripped 4 bases from V and 1 base from J, with 12 bases between. The CDR3 is 15 residues long. This CDR3 reads CASSSQAGRTDTQYF. The CDR3 DNA sequence: TGTGCCAGCAGCTCCCAAGCGGGTCGCACAGATACGCAGTATTTT. Variable domain in full (rest from reference TRBV7-2 and TRBJ2-3): GAGVSQSPSNKVTEKGKDVELRCDPISGHTALYWYRQSLGQGLEFLIYFQGNSAPDKSGLPSDRFSAERTGGSVSTLTIQRTQQEDSAVYLCASSSQAGRTDTQYFGPGTRLTVL.

There are a few counts of this clonotype. This sequence joins TRBV7-9 and TRBJ1-2, with D hard to call. V lost 1 base to trimming and J lost 5 bases, with 8 bases between them. Germline loops: CDR1 SEHNR, CDR2 FQNEAQ (reference sequence). The CDR3 extends over 13 amino acids. As DNA, the CDR3 is TGTGCCAGCAGCTTAGAAACAATATATGGCTACACCTTC. Protein product: CASSLETIYGYTF. Full variable domain (missing parts from reference TRBV7-9 and TRBJ1-2): DTGVSQNPRHKITKRGQNVTFRCDPISEHNRLYWYRQTLGQGPEFLTYFQNEAQLEKSRLLSDRFSAERPKGSFSTLEIQRTEQGDSAMYLCASSLETIYGYTFGSGTRLTVV.

The genes are TRBV5-1 and TRBJ2-2; D is perhaps TRBD2 (6 bases). The V end lost 5 bases, the J end lost 4 bases, and 15 bases lay between the germline ends. The CDR3 runs to 15 residues. Germline CDR1 SGHRS, CDR2 YFSETQ. CDR3 sequence: CASRVQRVVTGELFF. The CDR3 DNA follows: TGCGCCAGCAGGGTCCAGCGGGTAGTCACCGGGGAGCTGTTTTTT.

A word on this clonotype: The junction departs from the called germline gene at one end, perhaps through a read error. This chain joins TRBV10-3 and TRBJ2-1, with TRBD1 as a possible D gene (5 bases). This CDR3 spans 14 amino acids. Germline lookup yields CDR1 ENHRY and CDR2 SYGVKD. The CDR3 nucleotides read TGTGCCATCAGGACTTCAGGGTTTAACAATGAGCTGTTCTTC. Its protein product is CAIRTSGFNNELFF.

The chain is built from TRBV10-3 and TRBJ2-1; D is undetermined. V lost 3 bases and J 5 bases, leaving 5 bases between the germline ends. From germline, CDR1 is ENHRY and CDR2 SYGVKD. The CDR3 contains 12 residues. The chain's CDR3 is CAISDWDNEQFF. DNA for the CDR3: TGTGCCATCAGTGATTGGGACAATGAGCAGTTCTTC.

This clonotype has only a few counts. The chain couples TRBV5-1 to TRBJ1-1; 8 bases align to TRBD1. The CDR3 spans 14 residues. The germline V gene encodes CDR1 SGHRS and CDR2 YFSETQ. J was trimmed by 1 base and V by 4 bases; bases with no gene match: 3. The CDR3 DNA reads as TGCGCCAGCAGCCGAGGGACAGGGAACACTGAAGCTTTCTTT. Translated: CASSRGTGNTEAFF.

This clonotype has more than one count but fewer than ten. The chain combines TRBV7-9 with TRBJ1-2, with 8 nucleotides matching TRBD1. The CDR3 is 11 amino acids. Germline CDR1 is SEHNR and CDR2 is FQNEAQ (reference sequence). V lost 3 bases to trimming and J lost 12 bases; unmatched junction nucleotides: 3. The CDR3 spells CASSLGQAHTF. CDR3 DNA sequence: TGTGCCAGCAGCTTGGGACAGGCACACACCTTC.

The sample holds a few counts of this clonotype. V gene TRBV27 combines with J gene TRBJ2-7; the D gene is possibly TRBD1 (5 bases). The V gene's germline CDR1 is MNHEY and CDR2 SMNVEV (reference sequence). Trimming took 1 base from V and 6 from J, leaving 13 bases between them. The CDR3 runs to 14 residues. The CDR3 loop reads CASSLCQGPCEQYF. DNA for the CDR3: TGTGCCAGCAGTTTATGTCAGGGCCCTTGCGAGCAGTACTTC.

A few counts support this clonotype. This sequence joins TRBV6-2 or TRBV6-3 and TRBJ2-4; D tentatively reads TRBD1 or TRBD2 (5 bases each). The assigned J gene may be wrong: the sequence end matches TRBJ2-7 better. The germline CDR1 and CDR2 sequences are MNHEY and SVGEGT. CDR3 length: 13 amino acids. The CDR3 DNA is TGTGCCAGCAGTACGGGACCAATATACGAGCAGTACTTC. As protein: CASSTGPIYEQYF.

This clonotype has more than one count but fewer than ten. The rearrangement uses TRBV5-1 and TRBJ2-3; 11 bases agree with TRBD2. This CDR3 has 17 residues. The junction had 7 bases not matched to a gene; V was cut back by 3 bases and J by 1 base. Germline CDR1 and CDR2: SGHRS and YFSETQ. The CDR3 spells CASSSLAGGPRTDTQYF. CDR3 nucleotides: TGCGCCAGCAGCTCATTAGCGGGGGGGCCGCGCACAGATACGCAGTATTTT.

The genes are TRBV10-2 and TRBJ2-3, with 7 bases matching TRBD2. J was trimmed by 5 bases and V by 6 bases; bases with no gene match: 11. Germline-derived CDR1 and CDR2 are WSHSY and SAAADI. The CDR3 spans 15 residues. The CDR3 DNA sequence: TGCGCCAGCAGGGTAGCCAGCGGGATTGAAGATACGCAGTATTTT. The encoded protein is CASRVASGIEDTQYF.

The chain joins TRBV20-1 to TRBJ2-1, with 12 bases fitting TRBD2. V shed 6 bases, J shed 9 bases, and the junction held 9 bases outside the gene matches. CDR3 length: 14 residues. Germline values: CDR1 DFQATT, CDR2 SNEGSKA (reference sequence). The CDR3 is CSAHASGRAGEQFF. CDR3 nucleotides: TGCAGTGCCCACGCTAGCGGGAGGGCCGGTGAGCAGTTCTTC.

The chain is built from TRBV20-1 and TRBJ2-5; D is uncertain. The germline V and J ends were trimmed by 1 base and 3 bases, with 15 bases remaining between them. This CDR3 spans 15 amino acids. Per germline, CDR1 DFQATT and CDR2 SNEGSKA (reference sequence). CDR3 loop: CSARVLSPRKETQYF. Written as DNA, the CDR3 is TGCAGTGCTAGAGTTCTATCCCCCCGAAAAGAGACCCAGTACTTC.

This clonotype was counted between two and nine times. As DNA, the CDR3 is TGCAGCGTTGAGTGGGATGAGGGAAACACCATATATTTT. This codes for CSVEWDEGNTIYF. The rearrangement joins TRBV29-1 to TRBJ1-3; no firm D call. CDR1 and CDR2 from the germline V gene are SQVTM and ANQGSEA. The CDR3 is made up of 13 amino acids. The V and J ends lost 3 bases and 4 bases respectively, with 10 bases between them.

This clonotype was found a few times. The chain recombines TRBV29-1 with TRBJ1-1; possible D gene TRBD1, 6 bases. This CDR3 has 12 amino acids. The V gene lost 8 bases and the J gene lost 0 bases, with 10 bases spanning the gap. Germline CDR1 reads SQVTM; CDR2 reads ANQGSEA. CDR3 region: CSSRTVNTEAFF. As DNA, the CDR3 is TGCAGCTCTCGGACAGTGAACACTGAAGCTTTCTTT.

The chain links TRBV5-1 to TRBJ2-3, with 7 bases lining up with TRBD2. CDR1 SGHRS and CDR2 YFSETQ come from the germline V gene. The J segment lost 8 bases and the V segment lost 5 bases, leaving 11 bases of the junction unmatched. The CDR3 has 14 residues. CDR3 in amino acids: CASSPDLGGGTQYF. Written as DNA, the CDR3 is TGCGCCAGCAGTCCGGACCTTGGGGGGGGTACGCAGTATTTT.

This rearrangement joins TRBV7-2 to TRBJ2-7, with D unresolved. The CDR3 extends over 14 amino acids. V lost 3 bases, J lost 2 bases, and 11 bases lay in between. Germline V gene data show CDR1 as SGHTA and CDR2 as FQGNSA. CDR3: CASSLSLATYEQYF. The CDR3 DNA is TGTGCCAGCAGCTTGAGCCTTGCGACCTACGAGCAGTACTTC.

The CDR3 DNA reads as TGCGCCAGCAGCCAAGATTTCTTGACGGGAGCCCGGGACCTCACGGCCGGGGAGCTGTTTTTT. Amino acid sequence: CASSQDFLTGARDLTAGELFF. V and J are TRBV4-1 and TRBJ2-2; tentative D call: TRBD2 (6 bases). The length of the CDR3 is 21 residues. The germline V gene has CDR1 MGHRA and CDR2 YSYEKL. V gave up 0 bases and J gave up 6 bases, with 29 bases separating them.

This clonotype was seen many times. The J gene is TRBJ2-7, the V gene TRBV20-1; 7 nucleotides line up with TRBD1. Losses at the gene ends were 3 bases for V and 3 bases for J; bases not matched to a gene: 5. There are 13 residues in the CDR3. Germline assignment: CDR1 DFQATT and CDR2 SNEGSKA (reference sequence). The CDR3 loop is CSARGDRDYEQYF. In DNA form, the CDR3 reads TGCAGTGCTAGGGGGGACAGAGACTACGAGCAGTACTTC.

This clonotype was counted only a few times. The chain couples TRBV6-5 to TRBJ2-7; 8 nucleotides align to TRBD1. V trimming: 6 bases; J trimming: 4 bases; junction bases outside the gene matches: 11. The CDR3 is made up of 15 amino acids. Looked up from germline, CDR1 is MNHEY and CDR2 is SVGAGI. The CDR3 protein is CASRKGQGGFYEQYF. In nucleotides, the CDR3 is TGTGCCAGCAGAAAAGGACAGGGAGGATTTTACGAGCAGTACTTC.

This clonotype turned up a few times. This rearrangement joins TRBV7-9 to TRBJ2-5; D is undetermined. V gave up 0 bases and J gave up 2 bases, with 10 bases separating them. Germline V gene lookup returns CDR1 SEHNR and CDR2 FQNEAQ (reference sequence). This CDR3 has 15 residues. As DNA, the CDR3 is TGTGCCAGCAGCTTAGCTGTTCTGACTCAAGAGACCCAGTACTTC. Amino acid sequence: CASSLAVLTQETQYF.